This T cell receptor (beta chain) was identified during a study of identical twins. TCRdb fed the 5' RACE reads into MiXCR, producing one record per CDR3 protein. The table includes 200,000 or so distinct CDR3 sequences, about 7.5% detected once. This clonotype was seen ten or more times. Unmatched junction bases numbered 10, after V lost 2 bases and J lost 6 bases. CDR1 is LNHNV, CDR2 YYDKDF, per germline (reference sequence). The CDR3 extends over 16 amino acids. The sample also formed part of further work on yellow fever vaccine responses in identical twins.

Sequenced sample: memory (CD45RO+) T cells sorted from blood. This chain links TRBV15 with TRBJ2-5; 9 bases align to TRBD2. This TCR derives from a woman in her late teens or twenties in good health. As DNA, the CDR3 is TGTGCCACCAGCAGAAATAGCGGGAGTGGCGTGAAGACCCAGTACTTC. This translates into CATSRNSGSGVKTQYF.